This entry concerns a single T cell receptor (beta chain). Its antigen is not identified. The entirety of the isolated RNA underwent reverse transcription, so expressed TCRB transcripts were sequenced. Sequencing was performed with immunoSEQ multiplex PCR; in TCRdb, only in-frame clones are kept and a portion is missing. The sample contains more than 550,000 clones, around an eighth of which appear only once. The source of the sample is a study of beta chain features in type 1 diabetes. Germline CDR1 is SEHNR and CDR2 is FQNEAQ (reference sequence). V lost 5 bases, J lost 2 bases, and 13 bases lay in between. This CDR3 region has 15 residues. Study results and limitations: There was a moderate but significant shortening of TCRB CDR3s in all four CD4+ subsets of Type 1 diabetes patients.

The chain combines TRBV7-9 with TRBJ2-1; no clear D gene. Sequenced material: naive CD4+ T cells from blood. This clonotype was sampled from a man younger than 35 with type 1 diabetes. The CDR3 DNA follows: TGTGCCAGCAGCCTATTAGGCCCCACCTACAATGAGCAGTTCTTC. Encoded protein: CASSLLGPTYNEQFF.